A single sample is the source of the 24 T cell receptor beta chains below, sequenced in a study of beta chain features in type 1 diabetes. Sequencing targeted expressed TCRB transcripts, as all isolated RNA had been reverse transcribed. TCRdb's copy holds only in-frame clones and misses some; the assay was immunoSEQ multiplex PCR. The profile shows about 40,000 clones, over 45% of them singletons. Sequenced material: central memory CD4+ T cells from blood. The receptors were gathered from a woman between 18 and 29 years old in good health.

CDR3 nucleotide sequence: TGTGCCAGCAGCCCAAGGGGGGGGGCGCGGGCTAACTATGGCTACACCTTC. This gives the protein CASSPRGGARANYGYTF. The rearrangement uses TRBV27 and TRBJ1-2; D perhaps matches TRBD1 (6 bases). Germline assignment: CDR1 MNHEY and CDR2 SMNVEV (reference sequence). Between the trimmed V and J ends, which lost 6 bases and 0 bases, there was a span of 20 bases. The CDR3 totals 17 residues.

This chain joins TRBV18 and TRBJ2-2; maybe TRBD2 (5 bases). Per the germline V gene, CDR1 is KGHSH and CDR2 is LQKENI. The V end lost 5 bases, the J end lost 5 bases, and 12 bases lay between the germline ends. This CDR3 has 14 amino acids. The CDR3 reads CASSAGLETGELFF. As DNA, the CDR3 is TGTGCCAGCTCAGCAGGACTGGAAACCGGGGAGCTGTTTTTT.

The chain employs TRBV7-2 and TRBJ2-3; D is perhaps TRBD2 (6 bases). Trimming left V 1 base short and J 6 bases short, with 17 bases between. Germline CDR1 is SGHTA and CDR2 is FQGNSA. This CDR3 comprises 16 residues. CDR3 DNA sequence: TGTGCCAGCAGCTTAGGACTAGTCCCGTCGGGTGATACGCAGTATTTT. Translation gives CASSLGLVPSGDTQYF.

This clone was seen only once. The rearrangement links TRBV5-1 to TRBJ2-2; 14 nucleotides match TRBD2. Trimming removed 4 bases from V and 3 bases from J; junction bases left unmatched: 2. The CDR3 spans 16 residues. Per germline, CDR1 SGHRS and CDR2 YFSETQ. Written as DNA, the CDR3 is TGCGCCAGCAGCGAGACTAGCGGGGGGGACACCGGGGAGCTGTTTTTT. Its translation: CASSETSGGDTGELFF.

V gene TRBV7-2 combines with J gene TRBJ2-1; 12 bases align to TRBD2. This CDR3 region has 15 residues. The J segment lost 9 bases and the V segment lost 2 bases, leaving 5 bases of the junction unmatched. Germline V gene data show CDR1 as SGHTA and CDR2 as FQGNSA. CDR3 DNA: TGTGCCAGCAGCTTATCTAGCGGGGGGGCTGGTGAGCAGTTCTTC. Translation: CASSLSSGGAGEQFF.

The CDR3 DNA reads as TGTGCCATCAGTGAGGGGCCGGATCAATACGAGCAGTACTTC. Amino acid sequence: CAISEGPDQYEQYF. The chain recombines TRBV10-3 with TRBJ2-7; D unclear. This CDR3 has 14 amino acids. V was cut by 2 bases and J by 4 bases, with 12 bases left in between. CDR1 ENHRY and CDR2 SYGVKD come from the germline V gene.

Relative to its sample, this clone is medium-sized. The J gene is TRBJ1-1, the V gene TRBV11-2; TRBD1 matches at 7 bases. V lost 8 bases and J lost 5; bases outside the gene matches: 14. This CDR3 comprises 15 residues. The germline V gene encodes CDR1 SGHAT and CDR2 FQNNGV. The CDR3 DNA reads as TGTGCCAGCTCCGAAACCGGGACAGAGAGGACTGAAGCTTTCTTT. Translating gives CASSETGTERTEAFF.

The table lists this clone with a few counts. The rearrangement links TRBV27 to TRBJ2-1; 8 nucleotides agree with TRBD2. Germline lookup yields CDR1 MNHEY and CDR2 SMNVEV (reference sequence). V gave up 6 bases and J gave up 5 bases; unmatched junction bases: 9. This CDR3 has 15 residues. The CDR3 region is CASRGAGLGDNEQFF. In DNA, the CDR3 is TGTGCCAGCAGGGGGGCGGGACTAGGGGACAATGAGCAGTTCTTC.

In its sample, this clone was seen a few times. The chain employs TRBV7-9 and TRBJ1-5; 9 bases line up with TRBD1. The CDR3 spans 17 residues. The junction had 8 bases not matched to a gene; V was cut back by 4 bases and J by 1 base. CDR1 is SEHNR, CDR2 FQNEAQ, per germline (reference sequence). The CDR3 reads CASSSKQGAMSNQPQHF. The CDR3 DNA follows: TGTGCCAGCAGCTCCAAACAGGGGGCGATGAGCAATCAGCCCCAGCATTTT.

This clone was picked up one time. The V gene is TRBV7-8, the J gene TRBJ2-5; 10 bases match TRBD1. CDR1 and CDR2 from the germline V gene are SGHVS and FQNEAQ. There are 12 residues in the CDR3. The V gene end was trimmed by 5 bases and the J gene end by 14 bases; junction bases not matched to a gene: 8. This CDR3 is CASSPRDRGFYF. The DNA for the CDR3 is TGTGCCAGCAGCCCGAGGGACAGGGGTTTTTACTTC.

This sequence joins TRBV5-1 and TRBJ2-3, with TRBD2 matching 14 bases. J gave up 2 bases and V 4 bases, and 18 bases lay outside the gene matches. CDR1 and CDR2 from the germline V gene are SGHRS and YFSETQ. The CDR3 length is 21 residues. The CDR3 coding sequence is TGCGCCAGCAGCCGCTCCGGGACTAGCGGGAGAAAGGATCGGCACACAGATACGCAGTATTTT. This encodes CASSRSGTSGRKDRHTDTQYF.

V gene TRBV10-1 combines with J gene TRBJ2-1, with TRBD2 identical over 8 bases. V dropped 7 bases and J dropped 0; count of bases not matched to a gene: 8. Germline-derived CDR1 and CDR2 are WNHNN and SYGVQD (reference sequence). This CDR3 contains 16 residues. CDR3 loop: CASTSGLAGSYNEQFF. In DNA form, the CDR3 reads TGCGCCAGCACTTCGGGGCTAGCGGGCTCCTACAATGAGCAGTTCTTC.

This clone was seen only a few times. The chain has TRBV2 and TRBJ2-7, with 10 bases that match TRBD1. Germline V gene data show CDR1 as SNHLY and CDR2 as FYNNEI. This CDR3 region has 13 residues. Trimming removed 6 bases from V and 2 bases from J; junction bases left unmatched: 1. The CDR3 protein is CASRGTGAYEQYF. CDR3 nucleotides: TGTGCCAGCAGGGGGACAGGGGCCTACGAGCAGTACTTC.

This chain uses TRBV5-8 with TRBJ2-1, with TRBD2 matching over 11 bases. The V gene end was trimmed by 0 bases and the J gene end by 9 bases; junction bases not matched to a gene: 5. This CDR3 contains 15 residues. Germline V lookup: CDR1 SGHTS, CDR2 YDEGEE. CDR3 residues: CASSLVLAGVSEQFF. The CDR3 DNA reads as TGTGCCAGCAGCTTGGTACTAGCGGGAGTATCTGAGCAGTTCTTC.

This clone was seen a handful of times. The chain couples TRBV7-2 to TRBJ2-3; 7 bases agree with TRBD1. With 8 bases clipped from V and 0 bases from J, the junction kept 11 bases outside the gene matches. This CDR3 is built from 16 residues. Germline lookup yields CDR1 SGHTA and CDR2 FQGNSA. CDR3 sequence: CASSSPQGLSTDTQYF. CDR3 nucleotides: TGTGCCAGCTCATCTCCACAGGGGTTGAGCACAGATACGCAGTATTTT.

This clone has only a few counts. V usage is TRBV27 and J usage is TRBJ1-1, with TRBD1 identical over 7 bases. CDR3 size: 14 residues. J lost 1 base, V lost 5 bases, and 4 bases had no gene match. Germline V gene data show CDR1 as MNHEY and CDR2 as SMNVEV (reference sequence). The CDR3 here is CASSLRGPNTEAFF. The CDR3 coding sequence is TGTGCCAGCAGTCTAAGGGGGCCGAACACTGAAGCTTTCTTT.

The V call is TRBV5-4, the J call TRBJ2-5; tentative D call: TRBD2 (6 bases). The V gene's germline CDR1 is SGHNT and CDR2 YYREEE (reference sequence). There are 14 residues in the CDR3. V was clipped by 3 bases and J by 2 bases, with 11 bases between them. Here the CDR3 reads CASSSSTRQETQYF. The DNA for the CDR3 is TGTGCCAGCAGCTCCTCGACTAGACAAGAGACCCAGTACTTC.

This clone was observed a handful of times. The V call is TRBV19, the J call TRBJ2-1, with 10 bases that match TRBD1. The CDR3 consists of 15 residues. With 8 bases clipped from V and 7 bases from J, the junction kept 11 bases outside the gene matches. Germline lookup yields CDR1 LNHDA and CDR2 SQIVND (reference sequence). In DNA form, the CDR3 reads TGTGCCAGTGGTAAAGGACAGGGGGTCACGAATGAGCAGTTCTTC. Protein sequence: CASGKGQGVTNEQFF. The full variable domain, in which reference TRBV19 and TRBJ2-1 provide the parts outside the CDR3, is DGGITQSPKYLFRKEGQNVTLSCEQNLNHDAMYWYRQDPGQGLRLIYYSQIVNDFQKGDIAEGYSVSREKKESFPLTVTSAQKNPTAFYLCASGKGQGVTNEQFFGPGTRLTVL.

In this sample, this clone turned up a few times. The rearrangement joins TRBV5-4 to TRBJ2-2; 7 positions agree with TRBD2. The junction had 2 bases not matched to a gene; V was cut back by 0 bases and J by 0 bases. Germline loops: CDR1 SGHNT, CDR2 YYREEE (reference sequence). The CDR3 loop spans 16 amino acids. The CDR3 bases are TGTGCCAGCAGCTTGGATCTAGCGGCGAACACCGGGGAGCTGTTTTTT. Its protein product is CASSLDLAANTGELFF.

This clone was recorded a few times. This chain links TRBV9 with TRBJ2-5; 9 nucleotides line up with TRBD1. The germline V gene has CDR1 SGDLS and CDR2 YYNGEE. With V trimmed by 3 bases and J by 5 bases, 8 bases remained unmatched. The CDR3 length is 15 residues. This CDR3 is CASSDGQGKGETQYF. The CDR3 DNA reads as TGTGCCAGCAGCGATGGACAGGGGAAGGGGGAGACCCAGTACTTC.

The chain joins TRBV5-5 to TRBJ1-5, with D perhaps TRBD1 (5 bases). Germline-derived CDR1 and CDR2 are SGHKS and YYEKEE (reference sequence). CDR3 length: 17 residues. Trimming shortened V by 4 bases and J by 3 bases, and 20 bases separated the two germline ends. The CDR3 DNA is TGTGCCAGCAGCCAGGGTGGGTTGGCAGGGTACAATCAGCCCCAGCATTTT. Translation gives CASSQGGLAGYNQPQHF.

The rearrangement uses TRBV6-5 and TRBJ1-1; 8 bases are a match to TRBD1. V was clipped by 2 bases and J by 3 bases; unmatched bases: 2. The CDR3 contains 14 residues. Per the germline V gene, CDR1 is MNHEY and CDR2 is SVGAGI. Here the CDR3 reads CASSYADRDTEAFF. CDR3 sequence (DNA): TGTGCCAGCAGTTACGCGGACAGGGACACTGAAGCTTTCTTT.

This clone has just a few counts. The chain employs TRBV7-8 and TRBJ2-1; D unresolved. The CDR3 has 14 residues. V lost 5 bases and J 9 bases, leaving 17 bases between the germline ends. The V gene's germline CDR1 is SGHVS and CDR2 FQNEAQ. This CDR3 reads CASSNERGSVEQFF. CDR3 DNA: TGTGCCAGCAGCAACGAACGAGGAAGCGTTGAGCAGTTCTTC.

The chain combines TRBV7-9 with TRBJ2-1, with D possibly TRBD2 on 6 matching bases. This CDR3 has 12 amino acids. V lost 5 bases, J lost 6 bases, and 8 bases lay in between. The germline V gene encodes CDR1 SEHNR and CDR2 FQNEAQ (reference sequence). CDR3 bases: TGTGCCAGCAGCATTAGCGGCAATGAGCAGTTCTTC. Translating gives CASSISGNEQFF.